The 8 T cell receptor beta chains reported below all come from one sample, sequenced in a study of blood T cells in healthy people across ages. Next came a second PCR, run for about 7 to 12 cycles, which used a sample-barcoded 5' primer along with a J-beta primer mix. TCRdb independently ran MiXCR on the 5' RACE reads; one entry per CDR3 protein. In the table there are 1.5 million to 2 million distinct CDR3 sequences, around 40% of which are singletons. Sequenced material: blood. These receptor sequences come from a human donor in good health.

The rearrangement joins TRBV4-3 to TRBJ2-5; D might be TRBD1 (6 bases). Matching the DNA end better, TRBJ2-7 makes the J call doubtful. The CDR3 runs to 14 residues. Germline V gene data show CDR1 as LGHNA and CDR2 as YSLEER. This CDR3 reads CASSRSQGYGEQYF. The CDR3 DNA is TGCGCCAGCAGCCGGAGTCAGGGGTATGGCGAGCAGTACTTC.

The chain has TRBV20-1 and TRBJ1-2; D remains unclear. V was clipped by 0 bases and J by 5 bases, with 10 bases between them. This CDR3 spans 13 amino acids. Germline CDR1 is DFQATT and CDR2 is SNEGSKA (reference sequence). The CDR3 region is CSARDQRKYGYTF. In nucleotides, the CDR3 is TGCAGTGCTAGAGATCAGAGGAAATATGGCTACACCTTC.

The sample holds a few counts of this clonotype. The gene calls are TRBV12-3 or TRBV12-4 and TRBJ1-2; 7 nucleotides line up with TRBD1. The CDR3 loop spans 13 amino acids. The V segment lost 6 bases and the J segment 7 bases; nucleotides outside the gene matches: 8. CDR3 in amino acids: CASSPTGESGYTF. CDR3 sequence (DNA): TGTGCCAGCAGCCCTACAGGGGAGAGTGGCTACACCTTC.

This sequence joins TRBV20-1 and TRBJ1-2; 8 bases align to TRBD1. Germline CDR1 DFQATT, CDR2 SNEGSKA (reference sequence). The V gene end was trimmed by 4 bases and the J gene end by 3 bases; junction bases not matched to a gene: 13. CDR3 size: 16 residues. The CDR3 protein is CSATPISGQVDYGYTF. The CDR3 coding sequence is TGCAGTGCTACCCCGATTTCGGGACAGGTTGACTATGGCTACACCTTC.

This clonotype was detected only a few times. The chain uses TRBV4-3 and TRBJ2-7; 7 bases are shared with TRBD2. CDR1 LGHNA and CDR2 YSLEER come from the germline V gene. The CDR3 runs to 16 residues. The junction had 8 bases not matched to a gene; V was cut back by 0 bases and J by 3 bases. The chain's CDR3 is CASSQDQVAGSYEQYF. DNA of the CDR3: TGCGCCAGCAGCCAAGATCAAGTAGCGGGCAGCTACGAGCAGTACTTC.

The V and J genes are TRBV2 and TRBJ2-7; 10 bases fit TRBD1. The ends lost 5 bases at V and 2 bases at J; junction bases unmatched: 6. CDR3 length: 15 residues. Germline lookup yields CDR1 SNHLY and CDR2 FYNNEI. The CDR3 here is CASSKVDRGPYEQYF. The CDR3 nucleotides are TGTGCCAGCAGTAAAGTTGACAGGGGGCCCTACGAGCAGTACTTC.

The chain carries TRBV5-8 and TRBJ2-5; tentatively, D is TRBD1 (5 bases). CDR3 size: 15 residues. The V and J ends lost 0 bases and 5 bases respectively, with 14 bases between them. Germline lookup yields CDR1 SGHTS and CDR2 YDEGEE. The CDR3 nucleotides read TGTGCCAGCAGCTTGGTGCTGGGGCGCTTGGAGACCCAGTACTTC. It is translated as CASSLVLGRLETQYF.

The J gene is TRBJ2-5, the V gene TRBV29-1, with 7 bases aligning to TRBD1. J gave up 4 bases and V 6 bases, and 8 bases lay outside the gene matches. CDR1 is SQVTM, CDR2 ANQGSEA, per germline. The CDR3 sequence is 13 residues long. The CDR3, as DNA: TGCAGCGTCGGACAGGCGGGTGTAGAGACCCAGTACTTC. Translated: CSVGQAGVETQYF.